This entry describes one T cell receptor (beta chain). Antigen unknown. TCR beta VDJ and CDR3 profiling used genomic DNA as template. TCRdb used MiXCR to reprocess the reads, holding one entry per CDR3 protein. The repertoire holds roughly 250,000 distinct CDR3 sequences, with 65% to 90% as singletons. The data originate from a study of CD8+CD57+ T cells in acquired aplastic anemia. Study details: Sorted CD4+ and CD8+ cells gave a mean 3.2 ug DNA, range roughly 0.18 to 27.4 ug. Study results and caveats: Patients and controls had in common 25 to 35 CD8+ CDR3 sequences.

In patients chosen for sequencing, flow cytometry had shown CD8+CD57+ cell expansion. Everyone among the patients had severe acquired aplastic anemia. No patient had been given any therapy when blood was sampled. This CDR3 is 16 amino acids long. After removal of 3 bases from V and 9 bases from J, the junction contained 14 bases not matched to a gene. The germline V gene encodes CDR1 SGHTA and CDR2 FQGTGA. The chain carries TRBV7-3 and TRBJ2-1, with TRBD2 matching 7 bases. What was sequenced was sorted CD4+, CD8+, or CD8+CD57+ T cells (not recorded which) from PBMCs. This TCR was sampled from a human donor with aplastic anemia. In DNA form, the CDR3 reads TGTGCCAGCAGCTTGAACAGCGGGGATGCCTCCCTTGAGCAGTTCTTC. Amino acids: CASSLNSGDASLEQFF.